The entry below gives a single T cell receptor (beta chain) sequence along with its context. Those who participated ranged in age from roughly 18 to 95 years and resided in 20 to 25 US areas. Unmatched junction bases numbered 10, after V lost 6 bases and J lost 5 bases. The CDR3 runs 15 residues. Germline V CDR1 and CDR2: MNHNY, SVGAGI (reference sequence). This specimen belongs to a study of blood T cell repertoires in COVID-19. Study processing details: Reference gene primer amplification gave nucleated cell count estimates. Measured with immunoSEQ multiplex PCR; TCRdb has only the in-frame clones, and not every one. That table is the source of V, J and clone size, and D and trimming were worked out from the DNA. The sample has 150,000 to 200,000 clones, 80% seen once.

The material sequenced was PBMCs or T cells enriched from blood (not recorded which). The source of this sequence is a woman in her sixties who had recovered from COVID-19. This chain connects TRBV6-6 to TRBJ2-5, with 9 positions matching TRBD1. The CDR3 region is CASRRGQGTVETQYF. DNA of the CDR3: TGTGCCAGCAGACGTGGACAGGGGACCGTGGAGACCCAGTACTTC.